This TCR beta chain originates from a study of blood T cell repertoires in COVID-19 (dated by TCRdb to the early 2020s). Broadly, across the study: Collaborator samples came from the United States, Italy and Spain and covered acute and convalescent phases of COVID-19. HLA class I and class II types, where available, came from metadata supplied by the sample provider rather than from assay-based typing. The material from the prospective study consisted of cDNA or gDNA derived from T cells, B-cell-depleted T cells, or PBMCs. The dataset comprised deeply sampled blood TCRbeta repertoires from subjects exposed to, actively infected with, or recovered from COVID-19. The samples were drawn from the first 160 participants of the ongoing ImmuneRACE study and from 950 to 1,500 subjects provided by 6 global collaborators. Nearly every sample came with metadata listing a de-identified subject ID, COVID-19 status, age in years and sex. The repertoires were made available in a free public database intended to serve as a resource for research on the immune response to SARS-CoV-2. Study-wide findings and limitations: How much clinical and demographic metadata was included differed by source and by participant, and the metadata was provided uncurated.

From a lookup of the germline V gene (reference sequence), CDR1 and CDR2 are MNHEY and SMNVEV. The cysteine opens and the phenylalanine closes a CDR3 of 15 amino acids. CDR3 DNA only is kept here, 45 bases in frame from base 1. The trim is 4 bases for V and 8 bases for J, with a gap of 20 bases between the germline ends. TCRbeta CDR3 regions were amplified from genomic DNA using the immunoSEQ Assay, a bias-controlled multiplex PCR. The original pipeline was this. The number of nucleated cells in each sample was estimated from the amplification of reference gene primers within the assay. To quantify the absolute abundance of each unique TCRbeta CDR3 rearrangement, sequence reads were collapsed and filtered. For each sample, productive Simpson clonality was calculated as the square root of Simpson's diversity index over productive rearrangements. TCRdb's version of the immuneACCESS table is confined to in-frame rearrangements and falls short of the full clone set. An unresolved V gene accounts for under half of the shortfall where checked; the remainder is of unknown origin. Clonal size and the V and J genes are those of that table, whereas D and trimming came from the DNA. The sample data list 350,000 to 450,000 clones, and roughly 88% of these were observed just once. In total, the top ten clones hold about 1.5% of the sample.

In the prospective study, participants were roughly 18 to 95 years old, resided in approximately 25 geographic areas of the United States, and were enrolled through a virtual design. To assign participants to cohorts, the prospective study relied on clinical history that participants themselves reported in a screening survey and a study questionnaire. Exposed participants were defined as having been in contact with someone with a PCR-confirmed or clinician-diagnosed COVID-19 case within 2 weeks of study entry. In the prospective study, mobile phlebotomists collected whole blood, serum and a nasopharyngeal or oropharyngeal swab from each participant. Prospective study participants could optionally give additional blood draws and questionnaires over a roughly 2-month period. Blood samples from the prospective study were shipped frozen or at room temperature prior to DNA extraction. Turning to this clone: Its antigen specificity is not known. Per-base quality was not reported, and no clone a single base away is much larger than it.

The TCR was taken from a woman aged 18-29 years who had been exposed to COVID-19. Source material: PBMCs or T cells enriched from blood (not recorded which). The sequence is built from TRBV27 and TRBJ1-2, with the identity of the D gene unclear. The nucleotide sequence reads as follows: TGTGCCAGCAGTTCTATCGGGTCTCCAACGGGGGGCTACACCTTC. Its protein is CASSSIGSPTGGYTF.